This TCR beta chain was obtained from a study of beta chain features in type 1 diabetes. Whole-study results and caveats: Moderate but significant shortening of TCRB CDR3s was recorded in all four CD4+ subsets from Type 1 diabetes patients. VDJ junctions from type 1 diabetes patients carried fewer insertions and larger deletions.

This clone was counted only a few times. Its antigen is unidentified. CD4+ naive, central memory, regulatory and stem cell-like memory subsets were isolated by sorting on CD45RO/CCR7/CD25/CD127/CD95/CD27. Every isolated RNA sample was fully reverse transcribed, so sequencing captured expressed TCRB transcripts. Naive, central memory and regulatory T cell samples averaged about 3.5 million reads. Method: immunoSEQ multiplex PCR; TCRdb's copy keeps in-frame clones and lacks some. The sample holds some 350,000 clones; over 9% are singletons and the top ten take about 0.64%. This CDR3 comprises 17 residues. CDR1 and CDR2 from the germline V gene are SGHRS and YFSETQ. V dropped 2 bases and J dropped 7; count of bases not matched to a gene: 15.

J is TRBJ2-1 and V is TRBV5-1; 7 bases line up with TRBD1. Sequenced input: central memory CD4+ T cells from blood. The TCR was taken from a man aged 25 to 40 with type 1 diabetes. The CDR3 sequence: CASSLSLTGFPRNEQFF. The CDR3, as DNA: TGCGCCAGCAGCTTAAGCCTGACAGGGTTCCCCCGAAATGAGCAGTTCTTC.